This T cell receptor beta chain was obtained from a study of neurological immune-mediated disorders. Notes on the study in general: None of the CDR3 amino acid sequences found in expanded clones was shared across subjects. This suggests that the TCR-beta repertoires were private in all groups. Patients with HTLV-1-associated myelopathy showed the most TCR clonal expansion. Those with multiple sclerosis showed the least, falling below healthy controls.

The CDR3 totals 16 residues. J lost 0 bases, V lost 2 bases, and 4 bases had no gene match. Germline V gene data show CDR1 as SGHRS and CDR2 as YFSETQ. The cells used in sorted libraries, CD4+ or CD8+ T cells, numbered some 1 million. TCRdb re-analysed the 5' RACE reads in MiXCR, keeping a single row per CDR3 protein. The sample lists about 31,000 distinct CDR3 sequences, under 5% occurring once. This clonotype was recorded many times. What it recognizes is unknown. Sample: CD4+ T cells from blood. The sequence derives from a woman in her thirties or forties in good health. V gene TRBV5-1 combines with J gene TRBJ2-2; 7 nucleotides align to TRBD1. In DNA, the CDR3 is TGCGCCAGCAGCTTACGGGGACAGACGAACACCGGGGAGCTGTTTTTT. Encoded protein: CASSLRGQTNTGELFF.